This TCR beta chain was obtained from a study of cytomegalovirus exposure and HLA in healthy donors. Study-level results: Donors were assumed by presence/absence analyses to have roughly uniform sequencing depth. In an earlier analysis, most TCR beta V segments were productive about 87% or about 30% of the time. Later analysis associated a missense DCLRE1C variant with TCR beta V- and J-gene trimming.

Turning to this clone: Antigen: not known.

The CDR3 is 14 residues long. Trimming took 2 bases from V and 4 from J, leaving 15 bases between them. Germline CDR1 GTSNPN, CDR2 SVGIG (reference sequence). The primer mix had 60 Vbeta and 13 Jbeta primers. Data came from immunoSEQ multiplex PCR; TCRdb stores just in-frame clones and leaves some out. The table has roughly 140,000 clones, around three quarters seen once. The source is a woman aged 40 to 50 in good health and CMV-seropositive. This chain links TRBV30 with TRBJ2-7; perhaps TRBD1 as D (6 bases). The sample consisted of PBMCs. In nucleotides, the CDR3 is TGTGCCTGGAGTAGGGGGATAGGACGGTACGAGCAGTACTTC. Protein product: CAWSRGIGRYEQYF.